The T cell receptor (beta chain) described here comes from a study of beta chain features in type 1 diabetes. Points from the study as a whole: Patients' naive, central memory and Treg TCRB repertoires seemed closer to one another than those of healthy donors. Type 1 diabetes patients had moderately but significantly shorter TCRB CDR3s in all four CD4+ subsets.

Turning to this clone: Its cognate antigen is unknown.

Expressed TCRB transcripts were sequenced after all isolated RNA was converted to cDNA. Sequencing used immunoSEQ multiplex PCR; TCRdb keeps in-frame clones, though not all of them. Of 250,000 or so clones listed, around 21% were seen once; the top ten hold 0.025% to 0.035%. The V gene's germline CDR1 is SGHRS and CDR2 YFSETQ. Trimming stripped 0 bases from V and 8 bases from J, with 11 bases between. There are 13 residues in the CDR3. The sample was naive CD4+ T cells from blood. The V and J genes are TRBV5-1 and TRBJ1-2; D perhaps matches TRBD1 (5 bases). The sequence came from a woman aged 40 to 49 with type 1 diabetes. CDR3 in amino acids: CASSLEGSEGYTF. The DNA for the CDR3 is TGCGCCAGCAGCTTGGAGGGGTCGGAAGGCTACACCTTC.